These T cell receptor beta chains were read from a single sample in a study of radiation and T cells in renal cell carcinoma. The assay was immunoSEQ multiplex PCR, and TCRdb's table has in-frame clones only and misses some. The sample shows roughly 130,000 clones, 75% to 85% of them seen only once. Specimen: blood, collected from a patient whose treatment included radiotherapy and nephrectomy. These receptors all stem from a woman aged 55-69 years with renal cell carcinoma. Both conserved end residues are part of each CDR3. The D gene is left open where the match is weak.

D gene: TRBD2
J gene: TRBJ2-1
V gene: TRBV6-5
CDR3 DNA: TGTGCCAGCAGTCTGTGGACTAGCGGTAATGAGCAGTTCTTC
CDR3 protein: CASSLWTSGNEQFF

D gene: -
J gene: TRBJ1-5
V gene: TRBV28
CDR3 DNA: TGTGCCAGCAGTTTTCACGGCCATCAGCCCCAGCATTTT
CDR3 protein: CASSFHGHQPQHF

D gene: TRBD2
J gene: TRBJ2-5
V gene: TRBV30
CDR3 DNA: TGTGCCTGGAGGTCTTGGACTAGCGGGAGGAGGCAAGAGACCCAGTACTTC
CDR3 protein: CAWRSWTSGRRQETQYF

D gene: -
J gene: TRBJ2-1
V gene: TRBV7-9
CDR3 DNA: TGTGCCAGCAGCTTCCGGACAAGGAATGAGCAGTTCTTC
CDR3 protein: CASSFRTRNEQFF

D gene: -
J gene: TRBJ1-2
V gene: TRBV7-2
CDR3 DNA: TGTGCCAGCAGCTTACAGGGGATAGCTTCTGGCTACACCTTC
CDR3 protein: CASSLQGIASGYTF

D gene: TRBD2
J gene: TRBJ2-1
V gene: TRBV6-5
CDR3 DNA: TGTGCCAGCAAACGACTAGCGGGAGGGAATGAGCAGTTCTTC
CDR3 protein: CASKRLAGGNEQFF

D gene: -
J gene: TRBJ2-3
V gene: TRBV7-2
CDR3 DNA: TGTGCCAGCAGCTTAGGGCAGGGACGCACAGATACGCAGTATTTT
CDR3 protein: CASSLGQGRTDTQYF

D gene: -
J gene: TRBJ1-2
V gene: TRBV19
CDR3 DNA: TGTGCCAGTAGTTTCCTGACAGGAACTAACTATGGCTACACCTTC
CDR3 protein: CASSFLTGTNYGYTF

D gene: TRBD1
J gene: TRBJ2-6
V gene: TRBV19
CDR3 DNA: TGTGCCAGTACCGACGGACAGGGTAATCCGACTGGGGCCAACGTCCTGACTTTC
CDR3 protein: CASTDGQGNPTGANVLTF

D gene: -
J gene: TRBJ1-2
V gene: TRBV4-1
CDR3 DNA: TGCGCCAGCAGCCAAGCCGGTCTCGGGGGAAACTATGGCTACACCTTC
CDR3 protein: CASSQAGLGGNYGYTF

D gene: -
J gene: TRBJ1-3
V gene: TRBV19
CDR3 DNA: TGTGCCCCAACCCAGGCTCCCTCTGGAAACACCATATATTTT
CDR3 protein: CAPTQAPSGNTIYF

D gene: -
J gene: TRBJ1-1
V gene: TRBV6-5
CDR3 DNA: TGTGCCAGCAGTCAGGGGTTCGTCACTGAAGCTTTCTTT
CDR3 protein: CASSQGFVTEAFF

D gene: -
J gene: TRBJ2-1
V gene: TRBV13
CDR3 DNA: TGTGCCAGCAGCGCCCCTCGGCATGAGCAGTTCTTC
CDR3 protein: CASSAPRHEQFF

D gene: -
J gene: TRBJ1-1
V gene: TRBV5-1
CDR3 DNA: TGCGCCAGCAGCTTGGCCGCCGGGAACACTGAAGCTTTCTTT
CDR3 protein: CASSLAAGNTEAFF

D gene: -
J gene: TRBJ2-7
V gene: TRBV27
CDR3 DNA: TGTGCCAGCAGACGGGATCCCGGGGGCGAGCAGTACTTC
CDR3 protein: CASRRDPGGEQYF

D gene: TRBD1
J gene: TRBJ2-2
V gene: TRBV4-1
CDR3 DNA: TGCGCCAGCAGCCAAGACAGGGGGTACACCGGGGAGCTGTTTTTT
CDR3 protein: CASSQDRGYTGELFF